Each of the 8 T cell receptor beta chains below was sequenced from the same sample in a study of CD8 T cells in Susac syndrome. cDNA came from around 0.5 to 1 ug RNA primed by random hexamers. One entry per CDR3 protein results from TCRdb running MiXCR on the immunoSEQ multiplex PCR reads. The data contain some 200,000 distinct CDR3 sequences, just under 95% of them singletons. Sequencing was carried out using CD4+ T cells from PBMCs. The receptors come from a human donor in good health.

The J gene is TRBJ1-5, the V gene TRBV2; D may be TRBD1 (5 bases). The V end was cut by 8 bases, the J end by 2 bases, with 7 bases between. There are 12 residues in the CDR3. The germline V gene encodes CDR1 SNHLY and CDR2 FYNNEI. The CDR3 loop reads CASGTGNQPQHF. CDR3 bases: TGTGCCAGCGGGACGGGCAATCAGCCCCAGCATTTT.

DNA of the CDR3: TGCAGTGCTATTAGCGGGGCCTTTGGCAATGAGCAGTTCTTC. Its translation is CSAISGAFGNEQFF. The chain has TRBV20-1 and TRBJ2-1, with 8 positions matching TRBD2. Germline V CDR1 and CDR2: DFQATT, SNEGSKA (reference sequence). This CDR3 is built from 14 residues. The J segment lost 6 bases and the V segment lost 4 bases, leaving 8 bases of the junction unmatched.

This rearrangement joins TRBV28 to TRBJ1-2, with 9 bases that match TRBD1. The trim removed 7 bases at V and 4 bases at J, leaving 10 bases unmatched. This CDR3 region has 15 residues. The germline CDR1 and CDR2 sequences are MDHEN and SYDVKM. The CDR3 here is CASILAGDRVYGYTF. The CDR3 DNA is TGTGCCAGCATCCTCGCCGGGGACAGGGTCTATGGCTACACCTTC.

The chain uses TRBV21-1 and TRBJ2-7; TRBD1 was called by the table and not checked on the DNA. TRBV21-1 is shown as a pseudogene. The CDR3 runs to 12 residues. CDR3 loop: CASSKDRVKQYF. CDR3 in DNA: TGTGCCAGCAGCAAAGACAGGGTAAAGCAGTACTTC.

The chain employs TRBV12-3 or TRBV12-4 and TRBJ1-5; 7 nucleotides align to TRBD1. The CDR3 loop spans 14 amino acids. The V and J ends lost 1 base and 7 bases, in that order; junction bases with no gene match: 4. Here the CDR3 reads CASSLEGAEQPQHF. CDR3 bases: TGTGCCAGCAGTTTAGAGGGGGCAGAACAGCCCCAGCATTTT.

The chain couples TRBV20-1 to TRBJ2-2, with 8 bases lining up with TRBD1. The V segment lost 6 bases and the J segment 5 bases; nucleotides outside the gene matches: 11. This CDR3 has 15 residues. Germline loops: CDR1 DFQATT, CDR2 SNEGSKA (reference sequence). CDR3 sequence reads: CSAELTGVVTGELFF. The CDR3 bases are TGCAGTGCCGAGTTGACAGGGGTCGTAACCGGGGAGCTGTTTTTT.

This rearrangement joins TRBV5-4 to TRBJ2-3; D is perhaps TRBD1 (5 bases). This CDR3 has 16 residues. V lost 4 bases and J 7 bases, leaving 22 bases between the germline ends. The V gene's germline CDR1 is SGHNT and CDR2 YYREEE (reference sequence). The CDR3 spells CASSTRELTATHTQYF. CDR3 nucleotides: TGTGCCAGCAGCACCAGGGAATTGACGGCAACGCATACGCAGTATTTT.

This chain connects TRBV29-1 to TRBJ2-1, with TRBD1 identical over 8 bases. The CDR3 extends over 17 amino acids. Germline V CDR1 and CDR2: SQVTM, ANQGSEA. V lost 6 bases to trimming and J lost 1 base; unmatched junction nucleotides: 14. CDR3 nucleotides: TGCAGCGTGACCCGACAGGGGCTAAGCGGTTCCTACAATGAGCAGTTCTTC. Protein sequence: CSVTRQGLSGSYNEQFF.